This TCR beta chain appears in the sequencing data of a study of graft-versus-host responses after intestinal transplantation. Study details: Anti-thymocyte globulin induction preceded three to four years of tacrolimus and steroid maintenance in all recipients.

The method was immunoSEQ multiplex PCR; TCRdb's version includes in-frame clones alone and lacks a portion of them. The table shows approximately 39,000 clones, with around 94% occurring only once. This clone was counted a single time. Its target is not known. Findings and caveats of the study: Allograft clonal ratios (graft-versus-host to host-versus-graft) were high in patients who had graft-donor T cell macrochimerism.

CDR3 length equals 14 residues. The germline CDR1 and CDR2 sequences are MNHNS and SASEGT. The V gene lost 6 bases and the J gene lost 0 bases, with 12 bases spanning the gap. The sample here was unstimulated CD4+ T cells sorted from spleen or lymph node cells, taken before transplant. This sequence joins TRBV6-1 and TRBJ2-7; D call uncertain. The source of this sequence is a human donor who was the organ donor for an intestinal transplant. The CDR3 here is CASSFGPNSYEQYF. For the CDR3, the DNA is TGTGCCAGCAGCTTTGGGCCAAACTCCTACGAGCAGTACTTC.